What follows are 2 T cell receptor beta chains derived from one specimen sequenced in a study of T cells in Graves' hyperthyroidism and ophthalmopathy. Amplification of TCR beta CDR3 regions was performed using RNA transcripts as template. Carried out on the TCR CDR3, a first-round RT-PCR used the HTBI primer set. MiXCR, applied by TCRdb to the multiplex PCR reads, yields one record per CDR3 protein. The sample has about 350,000 distinct CDR3 sequences; approximately 15% are singletons. Sample: blood. The receptor source for this set is a woman younger than 45 with Graves' hyperthyroidism.

This chain links TRBV6-2 or TRBV6-3 with TRBJ2-5; D is ambiguous. Germline-derived CDR1 and CDR2 are MNHEY and SVGEGT. The length of the CDR3 is 15 residues. Trimming removed 4 bases at V and 1 base at J, with 13 bases between. CDR3 sequence: CASSSQKDFQETQYF. The CDR3 nucleotides read TGTGCCAGCAGTTCCCAAAAGGATTTCCAAGAGACCCAGTACTTC.

This clonotype was seen a few times. A much larger clone sits a single nucleotide away, making a read error possible. The chain is built from TRBV24-1 and TRBJ2-1; D may be TRBD2 (6 bases). Per the germline V gene, CDR1 is KGHDR and CDR2 is SFDVKD. Deletions cut 7 bases from V and 0 bases from J, with 6 bases between. CDR3 length: 13 residues. CDR3 loop: CATSGSSYNEQFF. In DNA, the CDR3 is TGTGCCACCAGCGGGAGCTCCTACAATGAGCAGTTCTTC.